The T cell receptor (beta chain) under discussion was sequenced for a study of T cell repertoires in cytomegalovirus infection. Study background: An indication of both CMV infection and matching HLA type came from public TCR beta signatures.

Study-wide results and limits: Dominating the ex vivo response were HLA-C-restricted CMV-specific TCR beta clonotypes. Totalled public TCR beta family frequency picked out people who carried CMV plus the relevant HLA.

TCRdb reprocessed the reads via MiXCR and lists one record per CDR3 protein. Counted here are a few hundred thousand distinct CDR3 sequences, roughly 17% occurring once; the ten biggest clones make up more than 10%. Deletions cut 6 bases from V and 6 bases from J, with 20 bases between. The germline CDR1 and CDR2 sequences are DFQATT and SNEGSKA (reference sequence). The CDR3 has 14 residues. This clonotype was picked up many times. The antigen remains undetermined. This clonotype was obtained from a human donor in good health (CMV status not recorded). Some clones in this sample may be carry-over from other donors' samples. The chain is built from TRBV20-1 and TRBJ2-5, with D unclear. Input material: PBMCs. CDR3 amino acids: CSAKNRSSWQTQYF. The CDR3 region has the DNA TGCAGTGCAAAGAATAGGTCTAGTTGGCAGACCCAGTACTTC.